This TCR beta chain was profiled in a study of OX40 agonist ivuxolimab in advanced cancers. Study-level points and caveats: Among expanded peripheral T cells, antigen specificity went undetermined.

Using immunoSEQ multiplex PCR, the repertoire was profiled, and TCRdb retains in-frame clones only, with some absent. The sample carries some 70,000 clones, around nine tenths recorded once. Germline lookup yields CDR1 MNHEY and CDR2 SMNVEV (reference sequence). The CDR3 length is 14 residues. Between the trimmed V and J ends, which lost 4 bases and 6 bases, there was a span of 16 bases. Comment on this clone: Antigen unknown.

This sample comprised CD4+ or CD8+ T cells sorted from blood, obtained in a trial of the OX40 agonist ivuxolimab. The clonotype was recovered from an adult with an advanced solid tumor such as melanoma, head and neck, liver or kidney cancer. This chain uses TRBV27 with TRBJ2-7; D may match TRBD1 or TRBD2 (5 bases each). The CDR3 loop is CASSSGTGGSEQYF. The CDR3 coding sequence is TGTGCCAGCAGTTCAGGAACAGGTGGGAGCGAGCAGTACTTC.